Reported below is one T cell receptor beta chain. Its antigen is unidentified. This entry comes from a study of cytomegalovirus exposure and HLA in healthy donors. Turning to the study itself: According to later analysis, the same platform produced the approximately 120 validation and about 630 first-cohort repertoires.

The CDR3 totals 15 residues. J gave up 3 bases and V 8 bases, and 7 bases lay outside the gene matches. Per the germline V gene, CDR1 is KGHSH and CDR2 is LQKENI. TCRdb keeps only in-frame clones here, not all; method: immunoSEQ multiplex PCR. The sample yields approximately 58,000 clones, around 90% seen once. Whole-study findings and limits: Reportedly, cytomegalovirus status was diagnosed with high sensitivity and specificity. In the 120 validation repertoires, around 95% of cluster scores exceeded 0, per a later analysis.

The sequencing sample was made of PBMCs. The chain links TRBV18 to TRBJ1-5, with 10 bases aligning to TRBD1. The clonotype comes from a woman aged 30 to 39 in good health and CMV-seronegative. The CDR3 spells CASQGQGGINQPQHF. The CDR3 coding sequence is TGTGCCAGCCAAGGACAGGGGGGTATCAATCAGCCCCAGCATTTT.